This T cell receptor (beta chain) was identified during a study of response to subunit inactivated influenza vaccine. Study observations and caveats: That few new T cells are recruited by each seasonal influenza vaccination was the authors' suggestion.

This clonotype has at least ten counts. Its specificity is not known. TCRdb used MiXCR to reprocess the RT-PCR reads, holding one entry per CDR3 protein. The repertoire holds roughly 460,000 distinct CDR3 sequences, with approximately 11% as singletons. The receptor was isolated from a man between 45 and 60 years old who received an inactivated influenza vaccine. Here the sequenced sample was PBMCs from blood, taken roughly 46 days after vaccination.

CDR3 region: CASRLAGDYEQYF. The CDR3 coding sequence is TGTGCCAGCCGACTAGCGGGGGACTACGAGCAGTACTTC. The chain has TRBV2 and TRBJ2-7; TRBD2 aligns across 12 bases. This CDR3 comprises 13 residues. The V gene end was trimmed by 8 bases and the J gene end by 3 bases; junction bases not matched to a gene: 2. The germline gives CDR1 SNHLY, CDR2 FYNNEI.